The rows below give T cell receptor beta chains drawn from one sample of a study of CD8+CD57+ T cells in acquired aplastic anemia. MiXCR was run by TCRdb on the reads, yielding one entry per CDR3 protein. The sample holds approximately 220,000 distinct CDR3 sequences; roughly 45% are singletons and the top ten take 15% to 20%. Sequenced: sorted CD4+, CD8+, or CD8+CD57+ T cells (not recorded which) from PBMCs. Receptors were obtained from a human donor with aplastic anemia. Both conserved end residues are part of each CDR3. A D gene is named only where the DNA matches it firmly. The listing skips clone size in some rows; elsewhere it reads once, few, many or a size class.

V: TRBV11-3; J: TRBJ1-1; length: 13; size: many; D: -; CDR3: CASSQQGNTEAFF; DNA: TGTGCCAGCAGCCAACAGGGTAACACTGAAGCTTTCTTT
V: TRBV20-1; J: TRBJ2-1; length: 15; size: few; D: TRBD2; CDR3: CSARVAGLDYNEQFF; DNA: TGCAGTGCTAGAGTGGCGGGACTAGACTACAATGAGCAGTTCTTC
V: TRBV19; J: TRBJ1-6; length: 13; size: many; D: -; CDR3: CATRGQYNSPLHF; DNA: TGTGCCACAAGAGGACAGTATAATTCACCCCTCCACTTT
V: TRBV9; J: TRBJ2-2; length: 11; size: many; D: -; CDR3: CASSVGGELFF; DNA: TGTGCCAGCAGCGTAGGCGGGGAGCTGTTTTTT
V: TRBV5-1; J: TRBJ1-2; length: 14; size: once; D: -; CDR3: CASSSLGGGYGYTF; DNA: TGCGCCAGCAGCTCGTTAGGGGGGGGCTATGGCTACACCTTC
V: TRBV19; J: TRBJ1-6; length: 15; size: many; D: -; CDR3: CASSRIGRDNSPLHF; DNA: TGTGCCAGTAGTCGAATTGGACGCGATAATTCACCCCTCCACTTT
V: TRBV5-6; J: TRBJ1-2; length: 13; size: many; D: TRBD1; CDR3: CASRTGAEYGYTF; DNA: TGTGCCAGCAGGACAGGGGCCGAGTATGGCTACACCTTC
V: TRBV7-9; J: TRBJ2-7; length: 16; size: -; D: TRBD1; CDR3: CASSSYLGGQGPEQYF; DNA: TGTGCCAGCAGCTCATACTTGGGGGGACAGGGTCCCGAGCAGTACTTC
V: TRBV6-5; J: TRBJ2-1; length: 16; size: few; D: -; CDR3: CASSYSTWYSYNEQFF; DNA: TGTGCCAGCAGTTACTCGACCTGGTACTCCTACAATGAGCAGTTCTTC
V: TRBV25-1; J: TRBJ1-6; length: 16; size: -; D: TRBD1; CDR3: CASSELGTGGGSPLHF; DNA: TGTGCCAGCAGTGAATTAGGGACAGGAGGTGGTTCACCCCTCCACTTT
V: TRBV6-2/TRBV6-3; J: TRBJ2-5; length: 15; size: -; D: TRBD2; CDR3: CASSYLGTTQETQYF; DNA: TGTGCCAGCAGTTACCTTGGGACTACTCAAGAGACCCAGTACTTC
V: TRBV7-9; J: TRBJ1-1; length: 14; size: many; D: -; CDR3: CASSFVGGNTEAFF; DNA: TGTGCCAGCAGCTTCGTAGGGGGTAACACTGAAGCTTTCTTT
V: TRBV2; J: TRBJ2-3; length: 13; size: many; D: -; CDR3: CASSEGGEDTQYF; DNA: TGTGCCAGCAGTGAAGGAGGAGAGGATACGCAGTATTTT
V: TRBV19; J: TRBJ1-1; length: 13; size: -; D: -; CDR3: CASKDTPNTEAFF; DNA: TGTGCCAGTAAGGACACACCGAACACTGAAGCTTTCTTT
V: TRBV19; J: TRBJ2-3; length: 13; size: many; D: -; CDR3: CASSPTSRDTQYF; DNA: TGTGCCAGTAGTCCTACCTCCCGAGATACGCAGTATTTT
V: TRBV12-3/TRBV12-4; J: TRBJ2-3; length: 24; size: -; D: -; CDR3: CASSFDKWGGTDITMGLEADTQYF; DNA: TGTGCCAGCAGTTTCGATAAGTGGGGGGGGACAGACATTACAATGGGTTTAGAGGCAGATACGCAGTATTTT
V: TRBV9; J: TRBJ2-5; length: 15; size: many; D: -; CDR3: CASSVATGIQETQYF; DNA: TGTGCCAGCAGCGTAGCTACGGGGATACAAGAGACCCAGTACTTC
V: TRBV9; J: TRBJ1-2; length: 15; size: many; D: -; CDR3: CASSVDPGTNYGYTF; DNA: TGTGCCAGCAGCGTAGACCCGGGCACGAACTATGGCTACACCTTC
V: TRBV20-1; J: TRBJ2-3; length: 17; size: many; D: TRBD2; CDR3: CSARGTSGGTFTDTQYF; DNA: TGCAGTGCTAGAGGGACTAGCGGGGGGACTTTCACAGATACGCAGTATTTT
V: TRBV15; J: TRBJ1-2; length: 15; size: -; D: -; CDR3: CATSRDTGGLYGYTF; DNA: TGTGCCACCAGCAGAGACACCGGGGGACTCTATGGCTACACCTTC
V: TRBV30; J: TRBJ2-7; length: 15; size: -; D: -; CDR3: CAWSVLPPRGYEQYF; DNA: TGTGCCTGGAGTGTACTCCCCCCCAGGGGCTACGAGCAGTACTTC
V: TRBV6-5; J: TRBJ2-5; length: 16; size: many; D: TRBD1; CDR3: CASSYGTGGFQETQYF; DNA: TGTGCCAGCAGTTACGGGACAGGGGGTTTCCAAGAGACCCAGTACTTC
V: TRBV5-1; J: TRBJ2-1; length: 12; size: -; D: -; CDR3: CASSSGDGEQFF; DNA: TGCGCCAGCAGCTCAGGGGACGGTGAGCAGTTCTTC
V: TRBV7-2; J: TRBJ2-4; length: 16; size: many; D: -; CDR3: CASSTAGTLAKNIQYF; DNA: TGTGCCAGCAGCACAGCTGGGACGTTAGCCAAAAACATTCAGTACTTC
V: TRBV2; J: TRBJ1-1; length: 14; size: many; D: -; CDR3: CASSVDGHNTEAFF; DNA: TGTGCCAGCAGTGTCGACGGACACAACACTGAAGCTTTCTTT